Listed here is a single TCR beta chain. The target antigen is unknown. The data were taken from a study of human T cells and chemical hapten exposure. Overall study: Slight differences in pooled library volume were the main source of varying TCR yields across samples.

Study-level findings and limits: Controls had significantly fewer large CDR3 similarity clusters than were formed by expanded TCRs. With alopecia, donors may have immune responses unlike healthy people's. PT1 expanded TCR counts and patch test score correlated positively.

TCRdb analysed the RACE reads with MiXCR anew, one entry per CDR3 protein. This sample has 300,000 to 400,000 distinct CDR3 sequences; 5.5% to 8% occur once, and the top ten carry 8.4%. CDR3 length: 15 residues. V dropped 7 bases and J dropped 9; count of bases not matched to a gene: 19. Germline CDR1 and CDR2: DFQATT and SNEGSKA (reference sequence). Time point specified: patch test 1, 2 weeks after DPC sensitization. Treatment denoted: therapeutic diphenylcyclopropenone sensitization with weekly scalp DPC. The source is a young woman with alopecia areata. Some clones in this sample may be carry-over from other donors' samples. The sequences come from whole blood, collected in connection with sensitization to the hapten diphenylcyclopropenone (DPC). The V call is TRBV20-1, the J call TRBJ2-7, with 9 bases identical to TRBD1. The CDR3 bases are TGCAGTGTGGCACCCCTCCGACAGGGGGTCGGGGTGCAGTACTTC. Translated, it gives CSVAPLRQGVGVQYF.